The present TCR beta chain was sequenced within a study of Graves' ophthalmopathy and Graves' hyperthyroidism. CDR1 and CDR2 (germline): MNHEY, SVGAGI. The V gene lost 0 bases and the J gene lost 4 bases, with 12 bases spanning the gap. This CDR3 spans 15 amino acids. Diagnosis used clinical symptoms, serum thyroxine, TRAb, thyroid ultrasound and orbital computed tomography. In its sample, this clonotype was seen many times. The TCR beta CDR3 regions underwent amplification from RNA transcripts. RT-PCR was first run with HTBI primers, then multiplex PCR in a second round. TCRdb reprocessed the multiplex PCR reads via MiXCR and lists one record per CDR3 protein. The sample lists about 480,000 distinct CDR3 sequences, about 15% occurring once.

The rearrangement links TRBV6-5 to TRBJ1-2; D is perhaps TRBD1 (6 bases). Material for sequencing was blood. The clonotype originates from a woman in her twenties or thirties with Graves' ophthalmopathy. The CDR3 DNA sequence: TGTGCCAGCAGTTACTCGACCGTCAGGGGCTATGGCTACACCTTC. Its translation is CASSYSTVRGYGYTF.